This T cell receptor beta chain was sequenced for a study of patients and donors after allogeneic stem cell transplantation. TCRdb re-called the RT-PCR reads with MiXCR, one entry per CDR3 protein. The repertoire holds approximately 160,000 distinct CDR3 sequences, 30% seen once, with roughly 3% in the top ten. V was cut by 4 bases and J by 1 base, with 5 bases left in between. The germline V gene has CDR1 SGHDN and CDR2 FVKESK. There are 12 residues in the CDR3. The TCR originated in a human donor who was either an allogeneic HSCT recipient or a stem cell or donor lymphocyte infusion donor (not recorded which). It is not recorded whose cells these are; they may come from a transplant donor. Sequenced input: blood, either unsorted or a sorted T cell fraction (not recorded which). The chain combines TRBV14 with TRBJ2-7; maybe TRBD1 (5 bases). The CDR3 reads CASSRQSYEQYF. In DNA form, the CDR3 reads TGTGCCAGCAGCCGACAGTCCTACGAGCAGTACTTC.